This T cell receptor beta chain derives from a study of T cells in Graves' hyperthyroidism and ophthalmopathy. Patients aged 18 to 65 had newly diagnosed hyperthyroidism that had lasted under 2 months. Germline V gene sequence: CDR1 PRHDT, CDR2 FYEKMQ (reference sequence). The CDR3 is 14 amino acids. The ends were cut back, 5 bases at V and 0 bases at J, with 11 bases in the middle. It was RNA transcripts that yielded the amplified TCR beta CDR3 regions. RT-PCR in the first round (using the HTBI primer set) targeted the TCR CDR3. One entry per CDR3 protein results from TCRdb running MiXCR on the multiplex PCR reads. The sample contains fewer than 400,000 distinct CDR3 sequences, 20% to 30% of which appear only once.

The V gene is TRBV13, the J gene TRBJ2-7; no firm D call. The receptor comes from a man in his fifties or sixties with Graves' hyperthyroidism. Sample: blood. This chain's CDR3 is CASSLKLSSYEQYF. The CDR3 DNA reads as TGTGCCAGCAGCCTAAAACTAAGCTCCTACGAGCAGTACTTC.